The 25 T cell receptor beta chains reported below all come from one sample, sequenced in a study of shared clonotypes between healthy human individuals. TCRdb's copy holds only in-frame clones and misses some; the assay was immunoSEQ multiplex PCR. This sample has a few million clones, with just under 95% found just once. Material: naive CD4+ T cells from PBMCs. Described subset: CD45RA+ positively selected. The receptors shown here come from a man in his late teens or twenties in good health. Some clones in this sample may be carry-over from other donors' samples.

The chain couples TRBV29-1 to TRBJ1-5; possibly TRBD1 for D (6 bases). CDR3 size: 13 residues. V was trimmed by 4 bases and J by 5 bases, leaving 12 bases between them. From germline, CDR1 is SQVTM and CDR2 ANQGSEA. The CDR3 reads CSVGRGRYQPQHF. In nucleotides, the CDR3 is TGCAGCGTTGGGAGGGGGAGATATCAGCCCCAGCATTTT.

The chain uses TRBV6-1 and TRBJ2-7; 11 nucleotides agree with TRBD1. The CDR3 extends over 15 amino acids. CDR1 is MNHNS and CDR2 is SASEGT in the germline V gene. The J segment lost 3 bases and the V segment lost 6 bases, leaving 7 bases of the junction unmatched. CDR3 DNA sequence: TGTGCCAGCAGAAGGACAGGGGGCCCGGGCTACGAGCAGTACTTC. Translated, it gives CASRRTGGPGYEQYF.

Remarks on this clone: This sample also contains other DNA sequences that code for the same CDR3. This sequence joins TRBV18 and TRBJ1-2, with 8 bases lining up with TRBD1. CDR1 and CDR2 (germline): KGHSH, LQKENI. J lost 0 bases, V lost 6 bases, and 9 bases had no gene match. The length of the CDR3 is 16 residues. The DNA of the CDR3 is TGTGCCAGCTCTCCTGGACAGGGCCGCTCTAACTATGGCTACACCTTC. Protein product: CASSPGQGRSNYGYTF.

The chain is built from TRBV10-1 and TRBJ2-3; TRBD2 is a possible D gene (6 bases). V dropped 2 bases and J dropped 0 bases, with 9 bases sitting between them. Germline loops: CDR1 WNHNN, CDR2 SYGVQD (reference sequence). The CDR3 contains 15 residues. This chain's CDR3 is CASSETSRSTDTQYF. CDR3 sequence (DNA): TGCGCCAGCAGTGAGACTAGCCGGAGCACAGATACGCAGTATTTT.

The chain carries TRBV5-5 and TRBJ1-5; D remains unclear. The CDR3 spans 16 residues. The V end was cut by 2 bases, the J end by 3 bases, with 15 bases between. Germline-derived CDR1 and CDR2 are SGHKS and YYEKEE (reference sequence). CDR3 in amino acids: CASSFDRGAINQPQHF. As DNA, the CDR3 is TGTGCCAGCAGCTTTGACCGAGGAGCCATCAATCAGCCCCAGCATTTT.

The V gene is TRBV2, the J gene TRBJ1-2, with 8 nucleotides matching TRBD1. J gave up 7 bases and V 6 bases, and 7 bases lay outside the gene matches. The CDR3 is 13 amino acids. CDR1 is SNHLY, CDR2 FYNNEI, per germline. For the CDR3, the DNA is TGTGCCAGCAGCCGACAGGGGACGGGTGGCTACACCTTC. It specifies CASSRQGTGGYTF.

The chain links TRBV2 to TRBJ1-1; 7 positions agree with TRBD1. J lost 1 base, V lost 3 bases, and 2 bases had no gene match. The CDR3 has 14 amino acids. Germline CDR1 is SNHLY and CDR2 is FYNNEI. CDR3 sequence reads: CASSDRTGNTEAFF. The CDR3 DNA reads TGTGCCAGCAGTGATCGGACAGGGAACACTGAAGCTTTCTTT.

For this clone: At the DNA level, this CDR3 is encoded by other sequences in the same sample as well. The rearrangement links TRBV28 to TRBJ2-4; D is uncertain. The length of the CDR3 is 15 residues. Trimming removed 2 bases from V and 0 bases from J, with 8 bases in between. CDR1 and CDR2 (germline): MDHEN, SYDVKM. The CDR3 loop reads CASSLAGLAKNIQYF. The CDR3 coding sequence is TGTGCCAGCAGTTTAGCAGGCCTAGCCAAAAACATTCAGTACTTC.

This chain links TRBV5-4 with TRBJ2-1, with D possibly TRBD2 on 6 matching bases. There are 13 residues in the CDR3. V lost 4 bases to trimming and J lost 7 bases, with 12 bases between them. CDR1 and CDR2 from the germline V gene are SGHNT and YYREEE (reference sequence). The CDR3 DNA reads TGTGCCAGCAGCCCCGGGACTGCTAATGAGCAGTTCTTC. It yields the protein CASSPGTANEQFF.

This clone was observed once. CDR3 coding DNA: TGTGCCAGCAGTCCTGTGGGGGAGACCCAGTACTTC. Protein sequence: CASSPVGETQYF. This chain connects TRBV28 to TRBJ2-5; D is undetermined. Trimming removed 5 bases from V and 5 bases from J, with 9 bases in between. Germline V gene lookup returns CDR1 MDHEN and CDR2 SYDVKM. This CDR3 is built from 12 residues.

The V call is TRBV19, the J call TRBJ2-7; 8 positions agree with TRBD2. The V gene end was trimmed by 6 bases and the J gene end by 7 bases; junction bases not matched to a gene: 5. Germline V lookup: CDR1 LNHDA, CDR2 SQIVND (reference sequence). The CDR3 consists of 12 residues. The CDR3 region is CASRAGAREQYF. The CDR3, as DNA: TGTGCCAGTAGAGCGGGAGCGAGAGAGCAGTACTTC.

This chain links TRBV6-6 with TRBJ2-7; 7 positions agree with TRBD1. J lost 0 bases, V lost 7 bases, and 9 bases had no gene match. The CDR3 totals 15 residues. Germline lookup yields CDR1 MNHNY and CDR2 SVGAGI (reference sequence). In nucleotides, the CDR3 is TGTGCCAGCAACCCGGGCAGGGGGTACTCCTACGAGCAGTACTTC. Its protein product is CASNPGRGYSYEQYF.

This chain joins TRBV9 and TRBJ1-1; maybe TRBD1 (5 bases). Deletions cut 3 bases from V and 1 base from J, with 13 bases between. CDR1 is SGDLS and CDR2 is YYNGEE in the germline V gene. The CDR3 runs to 15 residues. CDR3 DNA sequence: TGTGCCAGCAGCGCCGATCACAGGAGGAACACTGAAGCTTTCTTT. Translated, it gives CASSADHRRNTEAFF.

The V gene is TRBV30, the J gene TRBJ2-7, with 14 bases matching TRBD2. The CDR3 spans 15 residues. V shed 2 bases, J shed 6 bases, and the junction held 6 bases outside the gene matches. Looked up from germline, CDR1 is GTSNPN and CDR2 is SVGIG (reference sequence). CDR3 bases: TGTGCCTGGAGTACGGGACTAGCGGGAGTTGCCGAGCAGTACTTC. Translated, it gives CAWSTGLAGVAEQYF.

V and J are TRBV7-3 and TRBJ2-7; TRBD2 matches 10 bases. The CDR3 is made up of 20 amino acids. The trim removed 4 bases at V and 2 bases at J, leaving 20 bases unmatched. Looked up from germline, CDR1 is SGHTA and CDR2 is FQGTGA. CDR3 nucleotide sequence: TGTGCCAGCAGCTGGAGCCGGACAGGACTTAGCGGGAGGCCTCCCTACGAGCAGTACTTC. Translation gives CASSWSRTGLSGRPPYEQYF.

CDR3 DNA sequence: TGTGCCAGCAGTGTGGAAGAATACGAGCAGTACTTC. Translation gives CASSVEEYEQYF. This chain joins TRBV2 and TRBJ2-7; D gene uncertain. Per germline, CDR1 SNHLY and CDR2 FYNNEI. The CDR3 is made up of 12 amino acids. V was clipped by 4 bases and J by 4 bases, with 8 bases between them.

The V call is TRBV27, the J call TRBJ2-7; 7 bases match TRBD1. V was pared by 0 bases and J by 4 bases, with 9 bases of the junction left unmatched. The CDR3 extends over 16 amino acids. Per the germline V gene, CDR1 is MNHEY and CDR2 is SMNVEV (reference sequence). The CDR3, as DNA: TGTGCCAGCAGTTTATCCGTATCCTACAGGGGTTACGAGCAGTACTTC. As protein: CASSLSVSYRGYEQYF.

V gene TRBV19 combines with J gene TRBJ2-2, with 9 bases matching TRBD1. The trim removed 6 bases at V and 4 bases at J, leaving 9 bases unmatched. Germline loops: CDR1 LNHDA, CDR2 SQIVND (reference sequence). The CDR3 length is 16 residues. Written as DNA, the CDR3 is TGTGCCAGTAGGGGGACAGGGTTCATCGGCACCGGGGAGCTGTTTTTT. This translates into CASRGTGFIGTGELFF.

The chain uses TRBV4-1 and TRBJ2-3; D gene ambiguous. With 1 base removed from V and 6 bases from J, the gap between germline ends came to 5 bases. In germline, CDR1 is MGHRA, CDR2 YSYEKL. This CDR3 has 12 residues. This CDR3 is CASSQARDTQYF. The CDR3 DNA sequence: TGCGCCAGCAGCCAAGCTAGGGATACGCAGTATTTT.

The table lists this clone with a count of one. This sequence joins TRBV28 and TRBJ2-7; D is unclear. The CDR3 contains 13 residues. Trimming stripped 2 bases from V and 4 bases from J, with 9 bases between. The germline V gene has CDR1 MDHEN and CDR2 SYDVKM. The CDR3 reads CASSLMGRYEQYF. In DNA form, the CDR3 reads TGTGCCAGCAGTTTAATGGGTCGGTACGAGCAGTACTTC. The whole variable domain, filled in from reference TRBV28 and TRBJ2-7, reads DVKVTQSSRYLVKRTGEKVFLECVQDMDHENMFWYRQDPGLGLRLIYFSYDVKMKEKGDIPEGYSVSREKKERFSLILESASTNQTSMYLCASSLMGRYEQYFGPGTRLTVT.

This clone came up once. The rearrangement joins TRBV9 to TRBJ1-2; TRBD1 matches 7 bases. Losses at the gene ends were 1 base for V and 4 bases for J; bases not matched to a gene: 16. The germline CDR1 and CDR2 sequences are SGDLS and YYNGEE. This CDR3 contains 18 residues. The CDR3 nucleotides are TGTGCCAGCAGCGTATCGGTCGCGGGGACAGCGATATCCTATGGCTACACCTTC. Translation: CASSVSVAGTAISYGYTF. The full variable domain, rest sourced from reference TRBV9 and TRBJ1-2, is DSGVTQTPKHLITATGQRVTLRCSPRSGDLSVYWYQQSLDQGLQFLIQYYNGEERAKGNILERFSAQQFPDLHSELNLSSLELGDSALYFCASSVSVAGTAISYGYTFGSGTRLTVV.

The J gene is TRBJ2-1, the V gene TRBV13; D not certain. The germline V and J ends were trimmed by 5 bases and 2 bases, with 10 bases remaining between them. CDR1 PRHDT and CDR2 FYEKMQ come from the germline V gene (reference sequence). The CDR3 is 14 amino acids. CDR3 bases: TGTGCCAGCAGCGCTCGATCCACCTACAATGAGCAGTTCTTC. Translated: CASSARSTYNEQFF.

V gene TRBV28 combines with J gene TRBJ2-2, with 8 bases aligning to TRBD2. Germline loops: CDR1 MDHEN, CDR2 SYDVKM. The V segment lost 6 bases and the J segment 2 bases; nucleotides outside the gene matches: 5. The CDR3 is 15 amino acids. CDR3 nucleotide sequence: TGTGCCAGCAGCACGGGAGGGGCCAACACCGGGGAGCTGTTTTTT. As protein: CASSTGGANTGELFF.

The chain employs TRBV7-9 and TRBJ1-3; 7 nucleotides match TRBD1. This CDR3 spans 15 amino acids. V was pared by 5 bases and J by 0 bases, with 4 bases of the junction left unmatched. Looked up from germline, CDR1 is SEHNR and CDR2 is FQNEAQ (reference sequence). The CDR3 DNA reads as TGTGCCAGCAGCGCGGGACAGAACTCTGGAAACACCATATATTTT. Protein sequence: CASSAGQNSGNTIYF.

J is TRBJ1-4 and V is TRBV10-2, with D perhaps matching TRBD1 (5 bases). V was pared by 0 bases and J by 8 bases, with 13 bases between. The CDR3 contains 15 residues. CDR1 WSHSY and CDR2 SAAADI come from the germline V gene. DNA of the CDR3: TGCGCCAGCAGTGAGTCGCGGCAGGGTGGCGAAAAACTGTTTTTT. The encoded protein is CASSESRQGGEKLFF.